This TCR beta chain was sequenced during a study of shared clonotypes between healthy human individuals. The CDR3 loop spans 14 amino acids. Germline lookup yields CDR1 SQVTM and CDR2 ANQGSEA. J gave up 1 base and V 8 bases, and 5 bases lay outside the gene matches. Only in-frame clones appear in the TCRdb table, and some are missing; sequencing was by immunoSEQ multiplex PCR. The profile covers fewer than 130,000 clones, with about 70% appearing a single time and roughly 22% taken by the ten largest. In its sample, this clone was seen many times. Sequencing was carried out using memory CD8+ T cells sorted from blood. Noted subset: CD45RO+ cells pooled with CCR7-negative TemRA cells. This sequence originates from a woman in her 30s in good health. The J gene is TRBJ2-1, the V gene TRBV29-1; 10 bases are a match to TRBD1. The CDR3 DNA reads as TGCAGCATGGACAGGGGGGTATCCTACAATGAGCAGTTCTTC. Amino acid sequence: CSMDRGVSYNEQFF.